Listed here is a single T cell receptor beta chain. TCRdb called the RT-PCR reads again in MiXCR, with one record for every CDR3 protein. The sample consists of around 570,000 distinct CDR3 sequences, around 8% of them appearing once. This specimen comes from a study of response to subunit inactivated influenza vaccine. V was shortened by 7 bases and J by 0 bases, with 7 bases between the two germline ends. CDR3 length: 12 residues. Germline V gene sequence: CDR1 LGHNA, CDR2 YNFKEQ. This material consisted of PBMCs from blood, taken about 23 months after vaccination. The V and J genes are TRBV4-2 and TRBJ2-7, with D hard to call. The TCR sequence derives from a man in his fifties or sixties who received an inactivated influenza vaccine. Here the CDR3 reads CASKALSYEQYF. The CDR3, as DNA: TGTGCCAGCAAGGCCCTCTCCTACGAGCAGTACTTC.